This paragraph covers one T cell receptor beta chain sequence. There is no known antigen for this receptor. No quality values exist for individual bases; no much larger clone is one base distant. The data are from a study of blood T cell repertoires in COVID-19 (dated by TCRdb to the early 2020s). General notes on the study: Collaborator samples came from the United States, Italy and Spain and covered acute and convalescent phases of COVID-19. The material from the prospective study consisted of cDNA or gDNA derived from T cells, B-cell-depleted T cells, or PBMCs. Deeply sampled blood TCRbeta repertoires from subjects exposed to, actively infected with, or recovered from COVID-19 were included in the dataset. The repertoires were released in a freely available public database meant as a resource for research on the immune response to SARS-CoV-2. The samples were drawn from the first 160 participants of the ongoing ImmuneRACE study and from about 1,200 subjects provided by 6 global collaborators. Nearly every sample came with metadata listing a de-identified subject ID, COVID-19 status, age in years and sex. Where available, HLA class I and class II types were obtained from metadata supplied by the sample provider rather than from assay-based typing.

The immunoSEQ Assay, a bias-controlled multiplex PCR, was used to amplify TCRbeta CDR3 regions from genomic DNA. As for the authors' bioinformatics: The number of nucleated cells in each sample was estimated by amplification of reference gene primers within the assay. To quantify the absolute abundance of each unique TCRbeta CDR3 rearrangement, sequence reads were collapsed and filtered. For each sample, productive Simpson clonality was calculated as the square root of Simpson's diversity index over productive rearrangements. This is the immuneACCESS table as TCRdb keeps it, with only in-frame sequences that have V and J called. A part of the clones is gone; compared with another copy, unresolved V genes explain less than half, and the rest is unexplained. V, J and clone size derive from that table, while D and trimming were established from the DNA sequence. This sample lists roughly 250,000 clones; approximately 91% were detected once. 1.2% of the sample rests with the top ten.

Participants in the prospective study were aged about 18 to 95 years, lived in 20 to 25 United States geographic areas, and enrolled through a virtual design. Cohort assignment in the prospective study relied on participant-reported clinical history from a screening survey and a study questionnaire. In the prospective study, whole blood, serum and a nasopharyngeal or oropharyngeal swab were collected from each participant by mobile phlebotomists. Prospective study participants could optionally give additional blood draws and questionnaires over an approximately 2-month period. Before DNA extraction, blood samples from the prospective study were shipped at room temperature or frozen. Paper-wide results and their limitations: The amount of clinical and demographic metadata varied by source and participant and was provided uncurated.

The sequenced material came from PBMCs or T cells enriched from blood (not recorded which). The source is a human donor in a cohort exposed to, infected with or recovered from COVID-19 (not recorded which). The donor label of this sample is uncertain.

The bases read TGTGCCAGCAGGGGACACAAGGGGAGAGTCTTCGGGCAGTACTTC. It translates to CASRGHKGRVFGQYF. The chain is made from TRBV6-5 and TRBJ2-7, with TRBD1 as a weak D call on 6 bases. CDR1 and CDR2, per the germline V gene, are MNHEY and SVGAGI. From cysteine to phenylalanine, the CDR3 is 15 amino acids long. CDR3 DNA is the only sequence kept; it has 45 bases, read in frame from the first base. The V and J ends are trimmed by 6 bases and 9 bases, leaving 24 bases between them.